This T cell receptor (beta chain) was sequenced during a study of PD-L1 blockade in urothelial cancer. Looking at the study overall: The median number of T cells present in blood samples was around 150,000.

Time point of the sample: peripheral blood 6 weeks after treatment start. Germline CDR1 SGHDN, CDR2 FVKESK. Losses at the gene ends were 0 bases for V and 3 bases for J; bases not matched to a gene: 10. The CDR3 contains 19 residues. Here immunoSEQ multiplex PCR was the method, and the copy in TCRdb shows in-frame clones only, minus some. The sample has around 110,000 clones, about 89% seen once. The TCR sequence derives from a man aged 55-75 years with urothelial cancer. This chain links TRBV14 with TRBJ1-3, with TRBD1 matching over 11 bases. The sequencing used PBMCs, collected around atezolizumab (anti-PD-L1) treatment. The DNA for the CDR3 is TGTGCCAGCAGCCAAGATCGGACTTGGACAGGGGGCATTGGAAACACCATATATTTT. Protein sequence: CASSQDRTWTGGIGNTIYF. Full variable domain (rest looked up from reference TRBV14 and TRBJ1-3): EAGVTQFPSHSVIEKGQTVTLRCDPISGHDNLYWYRRVMGKEIKFLLHFVKESKQDESGMPNNRFLAERTGGTYSTLKVQPAELEDSGVYFCASSQDRTWTGGIGNTIYFGEGSWLTVV.